Sequencing of this T cell receptor (beta chain) was carried out in a study of brain T cells in children with intractable seizures. Regarding the study as a whole: Patients' HCMV serostatus was unknown; virus specificity rests on CDR3 similarity alone. Pre-surgery blood may have been undersampled, hiding some clones.

Noted time point: blood from clinic visit 5 months post-surgery; TSC patient then seizure free. Only cases whose brain tissue showed the highest T cell transcript signatures were sequenced. The data were produced by immunoSEQ multiplex PCR, yet TCRdb's version contains in-frame clones alone and is incomplete. The sample has under 400,000 clones; over 90% are singletons. On this clone: Its antigen is not identified.

The CDR3 length is 15 residues. With 6 bases clipped from V and 0 bases from J, the junction kept 6 bases outside the gene matches. From germline, CDR1 is MNHEY and CDR2 SVGEGT. The sequencing here drew on peripheral blood, taken 4 to 5 months after surgery. This clonotype was obtained from a boy less than two years old with tuberous sclerosis and intractable seizures. The rearrangement uses TRBV6-2 or TRBV6-3 and TRBJ2-7; the match to TRBD1 covers 9 bases. The chain's CDR3 is CASSPGTGRSYEQYF. CDR3 bases: TGTGCCAGCAGCCCCGGGACAGGGCGCTCCTACGAGCAGTACTTC.